This T cell receptor beta chain derives from a study of shared clonotypes between healthy human individuals (dated by TCRdb to the early 2020s). In the study overall: The cohort included three men and two women between 18 and 49 years of age. Per donor, three plates each were used for CD4 naive and CD4 memory, two for CD8 naive, and one for CD8 memory. To estimate repertoire size and how much clonotype sharing occurs between individuals, the study deeply sequenced the blood TCR repertoires of 4 to 6 healthy adults. To increase sequencing depth and limit assay-specific biases, TCR repertoire library preparation and sequencing were carried out by different laboratories using diverse techniques. Between about 0.8 and 9.5 billion PBMCs per donor were obtained by leukapheresis. On the study overall, not on this receptor specifically: Estimated clonotype richness was generally larger for naive than for memory subsets. Pairwise subsampling led to the expectation that sequencing depth would affect the degree of clonotype sharing among donors. Across a few donors, around 5% of naive CD4, approximately 4% of naive CD8, about 2.3% of memory CD4, and approximately 0.4% of memory CD8 clonotypes were shared. Even with the large sequencing depth, rarefaction of the sorted-subset datasets indicated that sequencing was incomplete. Higher generation probabilities were observed for clonotypes shared by all four sorted-subset donors than for non-shared clonotypes. Because the study included a small number of donors, the genetic and exposure-history diversity represented was limited. Sampling was restricted to blood, and TCR repertoires in tissue are likely to differ from TCR repertoires in blood.

CD8 naive samples were obtained by positive selection for CCR7 among CD45RO-negative cells, yielding a CD45RA+CCR7+ population from which TemRA cells were excluded. Donors were healthy HIV-negative adults with no recently reported acute infections or vaccinations. Only Caucasian adults living in Nashville, Tennessee, USA were represented among the donors. Blood was obtained by leukapheresis, after which PBMCs were separated by Ficoll-Histopaque density gradient centrifugation and cryopreserved in liquid nitrogen vapor phase. Analytical flow cytometry was used to check the purity and quantity of every magnetically sorted T cell population. Each sorted fraction had its genomic DNA isolated and then quantified by UV absorbance on a Nanodrop 2000c. As encoded in the germline V gene (reference sequence), CDR1 is SEHNR while CDR2 is FQNEAQ. The CDR3 measures 17 amino acids from cysteine to phenylalanine. The kept DNA is CDR3 alone, 51 bases in frame from the first base. After removal of 5 bases from V and 1 base from J, the junction retains 9 bases not matched to a gene.

Using the deep immunoSEQ assay, TCR CDR3 regions were amplified from genomic DNA by multiplex PCR. For each cell subset, the extracted genomic DNA was distributed evenly across all wells of several immunoSEQ 96-well plates, and each plate served as one replicate. Each replicate PCR for sorted subsets received about 180 ng genomic DNA, equal to about 30,000 T cell genomes. Purified libraries were quantified with a Qubit 3.0 fluorometer, sized on a Bioanalyzer 2100, and re-quantified with the KAPA Library Quantification kit. Each immunoSEQ 96-well plate was sequenced on its own single-read 150-cycle Illumina NextSeq 550 flow cell. As for how the authors treated the data: Because the immunoSEQ output included only junctional sequences and no quality scores, the filtering could not be the same as the filtering used for full-length reads. To assign V/J genes and CDR3, sequences were annotated using PyIR, a Python wrapper for IgBLAST v1.9, with IMGT germline references. Any read was removed if the V/J assignment was weak (E-value above 1e-6), the CDR3 was missing, or the read contained stop codons, out-of-frame junctions, or ambiguous translated residues. V3J clonotypes were defined by identical inferred V gene, J gene, and CDR3 amino acid sequence. To compute the percentage overlap between repertoires, the number of shared unique clonotypes was divided by the size of the smaller repertoire. RTK rarefaction, the Chao1 estimator, and Recon v2.1 estimates of unobserved clonotypes were used to assess repertoire richness. OLGA was used to compute generation probabilities for all TCRbeta clonotypes that the gDNA method yielded from a handful of donors. TCRdb re-hosts the immuneACCESS table, in-frame sequences only. Its copies lack some clones; in the studies checked, an unresolved V gene accounts for under half of them, and the cause for the rest is not known. The V and J calls and clone size are taken from that table; D and trimming were inferred from the DNA. A total of about 2.2 million clones appear in this sample, approximately 92% of them only once. The biggest ten clones account for 1.5% to 2% of the sample.

On this clone: This receptor's antigen is unknown. No quality values exist for individual bases; no much larger clone is one base distant.

Sequencing input: naive CD8+ T cells from PBMCs. The sample's cell subset or site label, in plain terms: CD45RA+CCR7+. The clonotype originates from a man aged 18-30 years in good health. Some clones in this sample may be carry-over from other donors' samples. The chain links TRBV7-9 with TRBJ2-1, and 9 junction bases match TRBD1. The bases read TGTGCCAGCAGCGTGAGCCGGGACAGGGTATCCTACAATGAGCAGTTCTTC. Translated, this gives CASSVSRDRVSYNEQFF.